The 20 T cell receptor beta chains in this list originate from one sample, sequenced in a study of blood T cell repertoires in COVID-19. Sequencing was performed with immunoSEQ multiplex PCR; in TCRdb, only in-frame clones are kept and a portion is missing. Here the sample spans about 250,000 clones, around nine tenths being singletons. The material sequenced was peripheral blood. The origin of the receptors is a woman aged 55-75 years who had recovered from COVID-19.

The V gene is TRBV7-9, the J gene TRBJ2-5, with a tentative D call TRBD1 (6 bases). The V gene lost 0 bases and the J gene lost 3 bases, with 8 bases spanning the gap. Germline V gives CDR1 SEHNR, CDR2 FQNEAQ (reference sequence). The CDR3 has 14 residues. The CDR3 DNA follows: TGTGCCAGCAGCTTAGCGAACAGGGAAGAGACCCAGTACTTC. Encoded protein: CASSLANREETQYF.

The CDR3 DNA reads TGCGCCAGCAGCTCCCGGATGACTGTGGGCGAGCAGTACTTC. This codes for CASSSRMTVGEQYF. The genes are TRBV5-1 and TRBJ2-7; D not resolved. The ends were cut back, 3 bases at V and 6 bases at J, with 16 bases in the middle. This CDR3 is built from 14 residues. Germline V gene sequence: CDR1 SGHRS, CDR2 YFSETQ.

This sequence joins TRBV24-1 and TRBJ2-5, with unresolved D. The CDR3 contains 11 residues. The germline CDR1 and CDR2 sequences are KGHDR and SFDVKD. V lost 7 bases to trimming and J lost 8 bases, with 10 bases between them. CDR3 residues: CATRGETTQYF. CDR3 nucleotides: TGTGCCACCAGAGGCGAGACTACCCAGTACTTC.

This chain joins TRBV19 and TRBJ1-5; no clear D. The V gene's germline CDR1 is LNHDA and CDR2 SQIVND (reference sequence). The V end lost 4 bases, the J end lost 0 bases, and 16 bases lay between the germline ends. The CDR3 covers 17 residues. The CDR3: CASSKEGRLNSNQPQHF. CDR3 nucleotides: TGTGCCAGTAGTAAGGAAGGCAGACTTAATAGCAATCAGCCCCAGCATTTT.

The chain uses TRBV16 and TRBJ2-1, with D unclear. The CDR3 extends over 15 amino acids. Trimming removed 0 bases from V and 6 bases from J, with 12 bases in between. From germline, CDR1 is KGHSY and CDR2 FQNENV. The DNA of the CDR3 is TGTGCCAGCAGCCAATCGAGTCTAGATGGCAATGAGCAGTTCTTC. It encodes CASSQSSLDGNEQFF.

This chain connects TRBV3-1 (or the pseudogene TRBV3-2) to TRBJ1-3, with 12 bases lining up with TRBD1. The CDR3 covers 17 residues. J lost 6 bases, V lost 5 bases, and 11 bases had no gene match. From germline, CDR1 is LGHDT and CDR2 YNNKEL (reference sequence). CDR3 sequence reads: CASSTPTGTGGLNTIYF. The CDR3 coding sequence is TGTGCCAGCAGCACACCGACCGGGACAGGGGGCTTAAACACCATATATTTT.

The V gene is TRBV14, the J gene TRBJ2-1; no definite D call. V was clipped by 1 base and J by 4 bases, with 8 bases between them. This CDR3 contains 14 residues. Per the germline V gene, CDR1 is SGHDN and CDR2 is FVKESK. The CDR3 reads CASSQVTTYNEQFF. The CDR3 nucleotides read TGTGCCAGCAGCCAAGTCACGACTTACAATGAGCAGTTCTTC.

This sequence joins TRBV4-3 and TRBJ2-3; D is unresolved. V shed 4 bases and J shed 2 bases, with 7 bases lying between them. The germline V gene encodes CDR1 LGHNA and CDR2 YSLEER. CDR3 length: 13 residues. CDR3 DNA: TGCGCCAGCAGCCGGGCGTCCACAGATACGCAGTATTTT. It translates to CASSRASTDTQYF.

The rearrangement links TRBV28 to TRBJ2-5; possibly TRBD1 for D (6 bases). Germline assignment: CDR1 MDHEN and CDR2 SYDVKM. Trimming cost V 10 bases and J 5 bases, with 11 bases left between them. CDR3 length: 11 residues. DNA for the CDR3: TGTGCCACCATCACAGGGGAGACCCAGTACTTC. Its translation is CATITGETQYF.

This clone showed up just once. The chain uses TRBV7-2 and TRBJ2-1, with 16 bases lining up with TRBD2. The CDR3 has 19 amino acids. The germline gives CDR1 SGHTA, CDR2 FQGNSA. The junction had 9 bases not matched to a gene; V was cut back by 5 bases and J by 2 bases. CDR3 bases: TGTGCCAGCAGCGCCCCCACCGGGACTAGCGGGGGGGCCTACAATGAGCAGTTCTTC. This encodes CASSAPTGTSGGAYNEQFF. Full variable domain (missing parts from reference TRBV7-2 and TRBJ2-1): GAGVSQSPSNKVTEKGKDVELRCDPISGHTALYWYRQSLGQGLEFLIYFQGNSAPDKSGLPSDRFSAERTGGSVSTLTIQRTQQEDSAVYLCASSAPTGTSGGAYNEQFFGPGTRLTVL.

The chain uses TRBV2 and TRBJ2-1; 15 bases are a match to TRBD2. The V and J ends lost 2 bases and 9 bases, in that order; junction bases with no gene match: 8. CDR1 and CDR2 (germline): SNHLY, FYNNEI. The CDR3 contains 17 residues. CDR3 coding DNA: TGTGCCAGCAGTGAACAAGGACTAGCGGGGGGGAAGGGTGAGCAGTTCTTC. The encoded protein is CASSEQGLAGGKGEQFF.

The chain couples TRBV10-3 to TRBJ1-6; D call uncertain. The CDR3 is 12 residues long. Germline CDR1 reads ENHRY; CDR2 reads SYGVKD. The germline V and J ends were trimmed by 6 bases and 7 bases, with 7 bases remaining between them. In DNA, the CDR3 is TGTGCCATCAGCCTAGACAATTCACCCCTCCACTTT. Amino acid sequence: CAISLDNSPLHF.

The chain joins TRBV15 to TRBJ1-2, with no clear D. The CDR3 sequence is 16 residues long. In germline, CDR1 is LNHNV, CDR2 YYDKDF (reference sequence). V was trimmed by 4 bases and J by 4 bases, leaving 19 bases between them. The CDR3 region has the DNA TGTGCCACCAGCATGGGCCCACGAGACACAGTCTATGGCTACACCTTC. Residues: CATSMGPRDTVYGYTF.

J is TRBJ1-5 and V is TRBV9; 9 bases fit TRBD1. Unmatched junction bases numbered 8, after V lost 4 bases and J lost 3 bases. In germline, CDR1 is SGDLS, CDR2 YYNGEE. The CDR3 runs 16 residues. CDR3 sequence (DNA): TGTGCCAGCAGCCCGAGGGACAGGGAAGTCAATCAGCCCCAGCATTTT. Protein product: CASSPRDREVNQPQHF.

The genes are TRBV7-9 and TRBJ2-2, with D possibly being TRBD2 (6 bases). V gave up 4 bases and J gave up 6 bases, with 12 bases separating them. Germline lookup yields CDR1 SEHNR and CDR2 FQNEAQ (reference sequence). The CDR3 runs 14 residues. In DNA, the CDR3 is TGTGCCAGCAGCTCGGGGGTATCGGCCGGGGAGCTGTTTTTT. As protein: CASSSGVSAGELFF.

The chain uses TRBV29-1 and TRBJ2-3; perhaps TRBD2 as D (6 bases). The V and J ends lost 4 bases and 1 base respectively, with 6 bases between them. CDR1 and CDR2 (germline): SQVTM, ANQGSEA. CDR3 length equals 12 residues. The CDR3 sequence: CSVGGGTDTQYF. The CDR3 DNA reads TGCAGCGTTGGGGGGGGCACAGATACGCAGTATTTT.

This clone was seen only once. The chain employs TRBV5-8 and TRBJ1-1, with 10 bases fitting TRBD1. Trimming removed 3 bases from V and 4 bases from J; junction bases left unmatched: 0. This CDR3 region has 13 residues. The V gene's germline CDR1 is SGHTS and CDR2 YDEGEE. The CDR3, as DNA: TGTGCCAGCAGCTGGACAGGGGGCACTGAAGCTTTCTTT. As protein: CASSWTGGTEAFF.

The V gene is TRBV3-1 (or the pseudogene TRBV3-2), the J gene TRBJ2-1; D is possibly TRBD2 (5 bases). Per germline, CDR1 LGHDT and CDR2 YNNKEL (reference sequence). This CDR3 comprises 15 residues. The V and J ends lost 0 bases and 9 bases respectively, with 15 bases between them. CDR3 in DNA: TGTGCCAGCAGCCAAGAAGTTGGGCCGGCGGGTGAGCAGTTCTTC. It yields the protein CASSQEVGPAGEQFF.

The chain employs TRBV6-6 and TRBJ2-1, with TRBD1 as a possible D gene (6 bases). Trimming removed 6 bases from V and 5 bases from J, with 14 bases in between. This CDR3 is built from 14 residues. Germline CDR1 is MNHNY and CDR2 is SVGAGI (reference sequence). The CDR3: CASSSDSTNNEQFF. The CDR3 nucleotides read TGTGCCAGCAGCTCGGACAGCACAAACAATGAGCAGTTCTTC.

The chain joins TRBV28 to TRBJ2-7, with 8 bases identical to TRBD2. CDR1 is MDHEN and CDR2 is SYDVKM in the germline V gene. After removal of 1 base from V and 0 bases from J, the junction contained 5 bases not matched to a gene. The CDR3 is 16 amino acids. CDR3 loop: CASSLFGGGSSYEQYF. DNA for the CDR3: TGTGCCAGCAGTTTATTTGGCGGGGGGAGCTCCTACGAGCAGTACTTC.